The T cell receptor beta chain described here comes from a study of blood T cells in healthy people across ages. Study-level findings and limits: Among long-lived donors, naive CD4+ cells were more numerous and diversity higher than in aged donors. Significant beta diversity loss was already apparent by age roughly 38, declining roughly linearly.

Primed by a sample-barcoded 5' primer and a J-beta primer mix, a second PCR proceeded for 7 to 11 cycles. TCRdb analysed the 5' RACE reads with MiXCR anew, one entry per CDR3 protein. This table has some 760,000 distinct CDR3 sequences, more than 20% appearing once. Total RNA, at least 6 micrograms per sample, was extracted from PBMCs. This clonotype was observed once. Its antigen is still unknown. Trimming cost V 4 bases and J 0 bases, with 10 bases left between them. The CDR3 has 15 amino acids. Germline V gene lookup returns CDR1 MNHEY and CDR2 SVGAGI. In addition, the sample was reused for a study of T cells of mothers and their children. According to that study: The authors detected no persistent microchimeric T cell clones.

The sequenced sample consisted of blood. This clonotype originated in a boy between 10 and 17 years old in good health. The chain couples TRBV6-5 to TRBJ1-5, with D possibly matching TRBD1 (5 bases). CDR3 protein: CASSLDKGSNQPQHF. CDR3 in DNA: TGTGCCAGCAGTTTGGACAAGGGTAGCAATCAGCCCCAGCATTTT.